The 21 T cell receptor beta chains given below trace back to one sample, sequenced in a study of blood T cell repertoires in COVID-19. TCRdb's copy holds only in-frame clones and misses some; the assay was immunoSEQ multiplex PCR. The table records more than 400,000 clones, 70% to 90% of them present only once. Material: peripheral blood. Receptor source: a human donor in a cohort sampled during active COVID-19.

Written as DNA, the CDR3 is TGCGCCAGCAGCCTTCAGAGCGGGAGGGCCTTGTATGAGCAGTTCTTC. It codes for CASSLQSGRALYEQFF. The chain has TRBV4-1 and TRBJ2-1; 10 nucleotides align to TRBD2. Germline V gene lookup returns CDR1 MGHRA and CDR2 YSYEKL. The CDR3 covers 16 residues. J lost 8 bases, V lost 4 bases, and 11 bases had no gene match.

CDR3 nucleotides: TGTGCCAGTAGACGCCGGCAGGGAAGAATAGTTGAAGCTTTCTTT. Protein product: CASRRRQGRIVEAFF. The chain combines TRBV19 with TRBJ1-1, with a weak D call TRBD1 (5 bases). Trimming removed 6 bases from V and 7 bases from J, with 21 bases in between. The CDR3 runs 15 residues. Per germline, CDR1 LNHDA and CDR2 SQIVND (reference sequence).

V and J are TRBV27 and TRBJ2-1; 8 nucleotides agree with TRBD1. CDR3 length equals 14 residues. Germline V gene lookup returns CDR1 MNHEY and CDR2 SMNVEV (reference sequence). Trimming cost V 7 bases and J 10 bases; bases outside gene matches: 12. CDR3 DNA: TGTGCCAGCACCCGGGGACAGGCATCAGGAGAGCAGTTCTTC. Translation gives CASTRGQASGEQFF.

This chain connects TRBV6-5 to TRBJ1-5; possibly TRBD1 for D (6 bases). Trimming took off 4 bases at V and 11 bases at J, with 9 bases between the two ends. CDR1 and CDR2 (germline): MNHEY, SVGAGI. There are 11 residues in the CDR3. The CDR3: CASSSQGSQHF. The CDR3 nucleotides read TGTGCCAGCAGTTCCCAGGGGTCCCAGCATTTT.

The chain carries TRBV10-3 and TRBJ1-4; 7 positions agree with TRBD1. Looked up from germline, CDR1 is ENHRY and CDR2 is SYGVKD. CDR3 length: 17 amino acids. V dropped 8 bases and J dropped 5; count of bases not matched to a gene: 17. The CDR3 nucleotides are TGTGCCATCTCCAAGGAAGTTTTGGGACAGTCAAATGAAAAACTGTTTTTT. As protein: CAISKEVLGQSNEKLFF.

Here the CDR3 DNA reads TGCGCCAGCAGCCTGTTAGCGGGAGGTGAAGAGACCCAGTACTTC. Translating it yields CASSLLAGGEETQYF. V is TRBV5-1 and J is TRBJ2-5, with 10 nucleotides matching TRBD2. Per germline, CDR1 SGHRS and CDR2 YFSETQ. This CDR3 spans 15 amino acids. Trimming removed 4 bases from V and 3 bases from J; junction bases left unmatched: 6.

CDR3: CASSLDQGRGYTF. The DNA for the CDR3 is TGTGCCAGCAGCTTAGATCAGGGCCGAGGCTACACCTTC. The chain couples TRBV7-9 to TRBJ1-2, with D maybe TRBD1 (5 bases). Germline V CDR1 and CDR2: SEHNR, FQNEAQ (reference sequence). This CDR3 spans 13 amino acids. V was cut by 1 base and J by 8 bases, with 11 bases left in between. Full variable domain (outside the CDR3, taken from reference TRBV7-9 and TRBJ1-2): DTGVSQNPRHKITKRGQNVTFRCDPISEHNRLYWYRQTLGQGPEFLTYFQNEAQLEKSRLLSDRFSAERPKGSFSTLEIQRTEQGDSAMYLCASSLDQGRGYTFGSGTRLTVV.

Here the CDR3 reads CASSSGGVGYTF. The CDR3 DNA reads TGTGCCAGCAGTTCCGGAGGGGTCGGCTACACCTTC. This chain connects TRBV6-5 to TRBJ1-2, with D perhaps TRBD1 (5 bases). The germline V gene encodes CDR1 MNHEY and CDR2 SVGAGI. V was trimmed by 4 bases and J by 8 bases, leaving 11 bases between them. CDR3 size: 12 residues.

V and J are TRBV7-9 and TRBJ2-3, with TRBD2 matching over 10 bases. Germline-derived CDR1 and CDR2 are SEHNR and FQNEAQ (reference sequence). Trimming removed 4 bases from V and 3 bases from J; junction bases left unmatched: 7. This CDR3 has 16 residues. The CDR3 spells CASSSPAGGETDTQYF. Here the CDR3 DNA reads TGTGCCAGCAGCTCCCCAGCGGGAGGGGAGACAGATACGCAGTATTTT.

The V and J genes are TRBV11-3 and TRBJ2-5; a weak D match, TRBD1 (6 bases). From germline, CDR1 is SGHNT and CDR2 YENEEA. The CDR3 is made up of 14 amino acids. Trimming stripped 5 bases from V and 4 bases from J, with 14 bases between. CDR3 sequence (DNA): TGTGCCAGCAGCAGCGGACAGATCCCAGAGACCCAGTACTTC. It codes for CASSSGQIPETQYF.

This chain links TRBV7-3 with TRBJ2-3; a possible D gene is TRBD1 (6 bases). CDR1 is SGHTA, CDR2 FQGTGA, per germline. Deletions cut 5 bases from V and 4 bases from J, with 13 bases between. The CDR3 loop spans 14 amino acids. CDR3 DNA: TGTGCCAGCAGCACCCAGACAGGTTCAGATACGCAGTATTTT. This translates into CASSTQTGSDTQYF. The variable domain in full, completed from reference TRBV7-3 and TRBJ2-3, reads GAGVSQTPSNKVTEKGKYVELRCDPISGHTALYWYRQSLGQGPEFLIYFQGTGAADDSGLPNDRFFAVRPEGSVSTLKIQRTERGDSAVYLCASSTQTGSDTQYFGPGTRLTVL.

The chain carries TRBV2 and TRBJ1-1; no reliable D call. Germline V CDR1 and CDR2: SNHLY, FYNNEI. V lost 4 bases and J 4 bases, leaving 7 bases between the germline ends. The CDR3 runs to 12 residues. The CDR3 sequence is CASSVRGTEAFF. The CDR3 DNA follows: TGTGCCAGCAGTGTTCGGGGCACTGAAGCTTTCTTT.

This chain joins TRBV7-2 and TRBJ2-1; 9 bases map to TRBD2. J was trimmed by 5 bases and V by 1 base; bases with no gene match: 3. CDR3 length: 15 residues. Germline CDR1 is SGHTA and CDR2 is FQGNSA. CDR3 residues: CASSLDSGSHNEQFF. The CDR3 DNA is TGTGCCAGCAGCTTAGATAGCGGGAGTCACAATGAGCAGTTCTTC.

The chain couples TRBV6-6 to TRBJ1-2; a weak D match, TRBD1 (6 bases). V dropped 0 bases and J dropped 4 bases, with 9 bases sitting between them. The CDR3 runs to 14 residues. In germline, CDR1 is MNHNY, CDR2 SVGAGI (reference sequence). This CDR3 reads CASSYSGQFYGYTF. The CDR3 nucleotides are TGTGCCAGCAGTTACTCCGGACAGTTCTATGGCTACACCTTC.

This chain links TRBV29-1 with TRBJ2-7, with 12 bases lining up with TRBD2. J lost 1 base, V lost 5 bases, and 3 bases had no gene match. The CDR3 spans 14 residues. Germline V gene sequence: CDR1 SQVTM, CDR2 ANQGSEA. In DNA, the CDR3 is TGCAGCGTTCGGACTAGCGGGACTTCCTACGAGCAGTACTTC. Translated, it gives CSVRTSGTSYEQYF.

This chain uses TRBV7-2 with TRBJ1-2, with no clear D. Trimming stripped 4 bases from V and 4 bases from J, with 7 bases between. Germline assignment: CDR1 SGHTA and CDR2 FQGNSA. This CDR3 contains 12 residues. The CDR3 nucleotides read TGTGCCAGCAGCTCGACTTTCTATGGCTACACCTTC. Its protein is CASSSTFYGYTF. The variable domain in full, with the rest retrieved from reference TRBV7-2 and TRBJ1-2, is GAGVSQSPSNKVTEKGKDVELRCDPISGHTALYWYRQSLGQGLEFLIYFQGNSAPDKSGLPSDRFSAERTGGSVSTLTIQRTQQEDSAVYLCASSSTFYGYTFGSGTRLTVV.

V and J are TRBV9 and TRBJ2-7, with TRBD2 matching 9 bases. This CDR3 has 15 amino acids. J was trimmed by 0 bases and V by 1 base; bases with no gene match: 2. In germline, CDR1 is SGDLS, CDR2 YYNGEE. The CDR3 DNA reads as TGTGCCAGCAGCGTATCTAGCGGGATCTCCTACGAGCAGTACTTC. Translated: CASSVSSGISYEQYF.

The chain is built from TRBV6-5 and TRBJ1-6, with 8 bases fitting TRBD1. V lost 5 bases to trimming and J lost 7 bases; unmatched junction nucleotides: 7. Per the germline V gene, CDR1 is MNHEY and CDR2 is SVGAGI. The CDR3 length is 15 residues. CDR3 coding DNA: TGTGCCAGCAGTAAGAGACAGGGGCTAAATTCACCCCTCCACTTT. Its translation is CASSKRQGLNSPLHF.

The sample holds a few counts of this clone. The rearrangement links TRBV7-2 to TRBJ2-1; 7 bases map to TRBD2. Germline V gives CDR1 SGHTA, CDR2 FQGNSA. The CDR3 spans 19 residues. Germline trimming cut 4 bases from V and 3 bases from J; bases unmatched to any gene: 18. CDR3 sequence reads: CASSSPLGALPGGYNEQFF. The CDR3, as DNA: TGTGCCAGCAGCTCGCCGTTAGGGGCTTTGCCGGGAGGCTACAATGAGCAGTTCTTC.

The rearrangement uses TRBV7-8 and TRBJ2-5, with D possibly being TRBD2 (7 bases). In germline, CDR1 is SGHVS, CDR2 FQNEAQ. Trimming stripped 0 bases from V and 2 bases from J, with 13 bases between. The CDR3 consists of 16 residues. The CDR3 protein is CASSLAIGGVQETQYF. In DNA form, the CDR3 reads TGTGCCAGCAGCTTAGCTATAGGGGGGGTACAAGAGACCCAGTACTTC.

J is TRBJ1-2 and V is TRBV30; no firm D call. Germline CDR1 reads GTSNPN; CDR2 reads SVGIG (reference sequence). Deletions cut 5 bases from V and 2 bases from J, with 15 bases between. The CDR3 length is 14 residues. The CDR3 loop reads CAWWEVSGNYGYTF. The CDR3, as DNA: TGTGCCTGGTGGGAGGTCTCAGGCAACTATGGCTACACCTTC.